The rows below give T cell receptor beta chains drawn from one sample of a study of cytomegalovirus exposure and HLA in healthy donors. Sequencing was performed with immunoSEQ multiplex PCR; in TCRdb, only in-frame clones are kept and a portion is missing. The sample consists of about 96,000 clones, about 70% of them appearing once. Input material: PBMCs. The receptors were gathered from a woman in her 70s in good health and CMV-seropositive. Both conserved end residues are part of each CDR3. D genes are given only for firm matches. A clone size is listed for some rows: how often the clone was seen (once, few, many), or a class if it is expanded.

clone_size j_call d_call v_call cdr3_aa cdr3_nt
- TRBJ2-7 TRBD1 TRBV4-1 CASSQGQGPPREQYF TGCGCCAGCAGCCAAGGACAGGGTCCACCAAGAGAGCAGTACTTC
few TRBJ2-1 TRBD1 TRBV2 CASRQIGTVYNEQFF TGTGCCAGCAGGCAAATCGGGACAGTGTACAATGAGCAGTTCTTC
- TRBJ1-5 TRBD1 TRBV4-3 CASSQTTGVSNQPQHF TGCGCCAGCAGCCAAACCACAGGGGTTAGCAATCAGCCCCAGCATTTT
- TRBJ2-1 - TRBV5-4 CASSSNTGGSYNEQFF TGTGCCAGCAGCTCCAACACCGGGGGTTCCTACAATGAGCAGTTCTTC
- TRBJ1-6 TRBD1 TRBV11-2 CASSVGQGAFRTLHF TGTGCCAGCAGCGTAGGACAGGGGGCGTTTAGAACCCTCCACTTT
- TRBJ1-2 - TRBV7-2 CASSLGPSNYGYTF TGTGCCAGCAGCTTAGGTCCGTCTAACTATGGCTACACCTTC
once TRBJ2-5 TRBD2 TRBV19 CASSMPASGGAGETQYF TGTGCCAGTAGTATGCCCGCTAGCGGGGGGGCGGGAGAGACCCAGTACTTC
- TRBJ2-4 TRBD1 TRBV27 CASRPRTGQIVQYF TGTGCCAGCAGACCCAGGACAGGGCAAATAGTTCAGTACTTC
- TRBJ2-7 TRBD2 TRBV4-2 CASSQDLATSGSSYEQYF TGTGCCAGCAGCCAAGATCTCGCCACTAGCGGTAGCTCCTACGAGCAGTACTTC
- TRBJ2-7 TRBD1 TRBV28 CASSSYRDRGSYEQYF TGTGCCAGCAGTTCCTACCGGGACAGGGGTTCCTACGAGCAGTACTTC
few TRBJ2-2 TRBD1 TRBV9 CASSVSPGQGEGELFF TGTGCCAGCAGCGTATCCCCGGGACAGGGAGAAGGGGAGCTGTTTTTT
- TRBJ1-2 - TRBV11-2 CASSLGQAVNYGYTF TGTGCCAGCAGCTTGGGGCAGGCGGTTAACTATGGCTACACCTTC
- TRBJ1-1 TRBD1 TRBV7-9 CSSSFPTNPDRASTEAFF TGTTCCAGCAGCTTCCCGACCAACCCAGACAGGGCGAGCACTGAAGCTTTCTTT
few TRBJ2-7 - TRBV27 CASRGTGSYEQYF TGTGCCAGCAGGGGAACAGGGTCCTACGAGCAGTACTTC
- TRBJ2-3 TRBD2 TRBV7-6 CASSPRTSGRALDTQYF TGTGCCAGCAGCCCGCGGACTAGCGGGAGGGCCCTTGATACGCAGTATTTT
- TRBJ2-3 TRBD2 TRBV28 CASIFSGVSTDTQYF TGTGCCAGCATATTTAGCGGGGTAAGCACAGATACGCAGTATTTT
- TRBJ1-1 - TRBV30 CAWKNGGKAFF TGTGCCTGGAAGAACGGAGGGAAGGCTTTCTTT
once TRBJ2-3 - TRBV5-5 CASSSYPGTDTQYF TGTGCCAGCAGCTCTTATCCGGGAACAGATACGCAGTATTTT
- TRBJ2-3 TRBD2 TRBV7-2 CASSGLVADTQYF TGTGCCAGCTCGGGACTAGTAGCAGATACGCAGTATTTT
few TRBJ2-3 - TRBV28 CASSFLADTQYF TGTGCCAGCAGTTTTCTTGCAGATACGCAGTATTTT
- TRBJ1-1 - TRBV28 CASTQGRNNEAFF TGTGCCAGCACCCAGGGAAGGAACAATGAAGCTTTCTTT
few TRBJ1-4 - TRBV6-6 CASTAPQGGEKLFF TGTGCCAGCACCGCCCCTCAGGGAGGGGAAAAACTGTTTTTT
- TRBJ2-7 TRBD2 TRBV19 CASSIDLLAGVEQYF TGTGCCAGTAGTATAGACCTACTAGCGGGTGTCGAGCAGTACTTC
few TRBJ2-7 TRBD2 TRBV7-2 CASSWAGTTYEQYF TGTGCCAGCAGCTGGGCCGGGACTACCTACGAGCAGTACTTC
few TRBJ2-3 TRBD2 TRBV7-6 CASSSHPGTSGADTQYF TGTGCCAGCAGCTCCCACCCCGGGACTAGCGGTGCAGATACGCAGTATTTT
- TRBJ1-6 TRBD1 TRBV5-5 CASSPGQYNSPLHF TGTGCCAGCAGCCCGGGACAGTATAATTCACCCCTCCACTTT
- TRBJ2-4 - TRBV9 CASSWGEENIQYF TGTGCCAGCAGTTGGGGGGAGGAAAACATTCAGTACTTC
- TRBJ2-5 TRBD1 TRBV7-7 CASSQGGWQETQYF TGTGCTAGCAGCCAAGGGGGCTGGCAAGAGACCCAGTACTTC
- TRBJ1-1 - TRBV29-1 CSTGLPGTEAFF TGCAGCACGGGACTCCCGGGGACTGAAGCTTTCTTT
- TRBJ1-1 TRBD1 TRBV4-3 CASRGQGRTEAFF TGCGCCAGCAGAGGACAGGGGCGGACTGAAGCTTTCTTT
- TRBJ2-2 TRBD2 TRBV11-2 CASNSGLAGANTGELFF TGTGCCAGCAACTCGGGACTAGCGGGGGCTAACACCGGGGAGCTGTTTTTT
- TRBJ2-2 - TRBV21-1 CASSKGEELVGTGELFF TGTGCCAGCAGCAAAGGTGAGGAATTAGTAGGAACCGGGGAGCTGTTTTTT
- TRBJ2-7 - TRBV27 CASSSAYEQYF TGTGCCAGCAGTTCAGCCTACGAGCAGTACTTC
once TRBJ1-5 TRBD1 TRBV2 CASGQGSNQPQHF TGTGCCAGCGGACAGGGCAGCAATCAGCCCCAGCATTTT
- TRBJ2-7 - TRBV5-1 CASSLEAAGATPYEQYF TGCGCCAGCAGCTTGGAAGCGGCAGGGGCGACGCCCTACGAGCAGTACTTC
- TRBJ2-1 TRBD2 TRBV4-2 CASSQGRGDYNEQFF TGTGCCAGCAGCCAAGGGCGGGGGGATTACAATGAGCAGTTCTTC
- TRBJ2-4 - TRBV6-5 CASNSREAKNIQYF TGTGCCAGCAATAGCCGGGAAGCCAAAAACATTCAGTACTTC